This TCR beta chain was captured in a study of blood T cell repertoires in COVID-19 (dated by TCRdb to 2018 to 2020). Study-wide context: Samples covering the acute and convalescent phases of COVID-19 were provided by collaborators in the United States, Italy and Spain. Deeply sampled blood TCRbeta repertoires from subjects exposed to, actively infected with, or recovered from COVID-19 were included in the dataset. The repertoires were made available in a free public database intended to serve as a resource for research on the immune response to SARS-CoV-2. The prospective study material was composed of cDNA or gDNA derived from T cells, B-cell-depleted T cells, or PBMCs. Where HLA class I and class II types were available, the types were taken from metadata supplied by the sample provider, not from assay-based typing. The samples were drawn from two sources: the first 160 participants of the ongoing ImmuneRACE study, and some 1,300 subjects contributed by 6 global collaborators. Nearly every sample came with metadata listing a de-identified subject ID, COVID-19 status, age in years and sex.

Overall results and qualifications from the work: The amount of clinical and demographic metadata varied by source and participant and was provided uncurated.

CDR3 length: 15 amino acids, cysteine to phenylalanine. The entry retains the CDR3 DNA only, 45 bases that are in frame from base 1. CDR1 and CDR2 are read off the germline V gene (reference sequence) as PRHDT and FYEKMQ. V lost 4 bases and J lost 10 bases, and the count of bases not matched to a germline gene is 11. Participants in the prospective study were enrolled through a virtual design, were aged 18 to 89 years, and lived in approximately 24 United States geographic areas. In the prospective study, participants were assigned to cohorts based on the clinical history participants reported in a screening survey and a study questionnaire. Mobile phlebotomists in the prospective study collected whole blood, serum and a nasopharyngeal or oropharyngeal swab from every participant. Over a roughly two-month period, participants in the prospective study had the option of providing additional blood draws and questionnaires. Before DNA extraction, blood samples from the prospective study were shipped at room temperature or frozen.

TCRbeta CDR3 regions were amplified from genomic DNA by means of the immunoSEQ Assay, a bias-controlled multiplex PCR. In the original analysis: Nucleated cell counts per sample were estimated from amplification of reference gene primers within the assay. Sequence reads were collapsed and filtered to measure the absolute abundance of every unique TCRbeta CDR3 rearrangement. For each sample, productive Simpson clonality was calculated as the square root of Simpson's diversity index over productive rearrangements. TCRdb mirrors the immuneACCESS table, restricted to in-frame sequences. Some clones are absent from its copies; in checked studies, under half trace to an unresolved V gene, and the reason for the others is unknown. The DNA was the basis for D and trimming; V, J and clone size are from that table. The sample table shows roughly 250,000 clones, and 70% to 90% are seen once. Around 1.2% of the sample is taken by the ten largest.

Note on this clone: Its antigen is unknown. No quality values exist for individual bases; no much larger clone is one base distant.

Specimen: PBMCs or T cells enriched from blood (not recorded which). This TCR was recovered from a woman aged 40 to 55 with acute COVID-19. The rearrangement joined TRBV13 to TRBJ2-1; 9 central nucleotides agree with TRBD1. The DNA sequence is as follows: TGTGCCAGCAGCTCATCCGGGACAGGGCCTAGGGAGCAGTTCTTC. It is translated as CASSSSGTGPREQFF.